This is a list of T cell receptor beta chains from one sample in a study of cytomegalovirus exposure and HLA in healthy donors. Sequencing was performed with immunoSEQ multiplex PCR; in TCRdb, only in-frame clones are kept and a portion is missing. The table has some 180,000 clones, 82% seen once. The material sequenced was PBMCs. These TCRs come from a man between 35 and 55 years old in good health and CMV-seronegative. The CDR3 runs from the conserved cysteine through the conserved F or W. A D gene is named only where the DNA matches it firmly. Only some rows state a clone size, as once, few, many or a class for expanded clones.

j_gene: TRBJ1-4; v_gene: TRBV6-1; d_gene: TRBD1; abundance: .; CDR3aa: CASSGQAPNEKLFF; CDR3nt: TGTGCCAGCAGCGGACAGGCTCCTAATGAAAAACTGTTTTTT
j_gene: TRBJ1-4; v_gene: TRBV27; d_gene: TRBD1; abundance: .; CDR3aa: CASSPTTGTNEKLFF; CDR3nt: TGTGCCAGCAGCCCTACGACAGGGACTAATGAAAAACTGTTTTTT
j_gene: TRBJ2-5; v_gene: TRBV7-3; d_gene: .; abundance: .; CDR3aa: CASSLKGPPGETQYF; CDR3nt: TGTGCCAGCAGCTTAAAAGGCCCCCCGGGAGAGACCCAGTACTTC
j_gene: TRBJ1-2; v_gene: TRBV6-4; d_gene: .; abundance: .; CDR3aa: CASRDPDTLYYGYTF; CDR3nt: TGTGCCAGCAGGGACCCTGACACGCTTTACTATGGCTACACCTTC
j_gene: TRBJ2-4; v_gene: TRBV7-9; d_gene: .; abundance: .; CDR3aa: CASSSWVANIQYF; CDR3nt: TGTGCCAGCAGCTCTTGGGTAGCGAACATTCAGTACTTC
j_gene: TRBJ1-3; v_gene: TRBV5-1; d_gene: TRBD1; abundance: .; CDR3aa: CASSATDRVSGNTIYF; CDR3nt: TGCGCCAGCAGCGCGACCGACAGGGTATCTGGAAACACCATATATTTT
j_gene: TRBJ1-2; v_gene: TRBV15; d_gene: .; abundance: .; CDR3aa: CATSGSLCWAF; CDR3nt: TGTGCCACCAGCGGGTCACTATGTTGGGCCTTC
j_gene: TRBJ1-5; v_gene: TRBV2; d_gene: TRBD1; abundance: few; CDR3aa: CASSPGTGNQPQHF; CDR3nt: TGTGCCAGCAGTCCCGGGACAGGCAATCAGCCCCAGCATTTT
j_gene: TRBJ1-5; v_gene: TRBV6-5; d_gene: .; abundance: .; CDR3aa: CASSRGEGGNQPQHF; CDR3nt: TGTGCCAGCAGTCGTGGGGAGGGAGGCAATCAGCCCCAGCATTTT
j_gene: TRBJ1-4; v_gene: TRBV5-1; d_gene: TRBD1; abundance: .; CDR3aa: CASSTGTGLNEKLFF; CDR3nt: TGCGCCAGCAGCACGGGGACAGGGCTTAATGAAAAACTGTTTTTT
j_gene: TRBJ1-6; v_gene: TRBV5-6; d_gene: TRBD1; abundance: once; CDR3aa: CASEGTDHSPLHF; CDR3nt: TGTGCCAGCGAAGGGACAGATCATTCACCCCTCCACTTT
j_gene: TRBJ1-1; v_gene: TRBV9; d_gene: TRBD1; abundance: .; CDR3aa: CASSVVGQGDTEAFF; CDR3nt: TGTGCCAGCAGCGTCGTGGGACAGGGTGACACTGAAGCTTTCTTT
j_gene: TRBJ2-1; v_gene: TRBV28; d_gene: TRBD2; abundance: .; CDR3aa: CASSPRLAGVGEQFF; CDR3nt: TGTGCCAGCAGTCCCCGACTAGCGGGAGTCGGTGAGCAGTTCTTC
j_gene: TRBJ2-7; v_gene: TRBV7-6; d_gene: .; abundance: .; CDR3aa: CASSLMQGSDEQYF; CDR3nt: TGTGCCAGCAGCTTAATGCAGGGGTCCGACGAGCAGTACTTC
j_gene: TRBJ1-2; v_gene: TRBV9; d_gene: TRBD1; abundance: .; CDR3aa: CAGDGQGNGYTF; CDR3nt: TGTGCCGGCGATGGACAGGGGAATGGCTACACCTTC
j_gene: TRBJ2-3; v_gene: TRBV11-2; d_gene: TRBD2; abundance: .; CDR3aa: CASSPRLAITDTQYF; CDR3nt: TGTGCCAGCAGCCCGCGACTAGCTATAACAGATACGCAGTATTTT
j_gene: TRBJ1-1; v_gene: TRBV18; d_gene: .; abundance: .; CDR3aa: CASSQSSDTEAFF; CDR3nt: TGTGCCAGCTCACAATCGTCCGACACTGAAGCTTTCTTT
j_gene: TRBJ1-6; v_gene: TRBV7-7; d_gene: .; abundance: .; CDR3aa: CASSASSVSPLHF; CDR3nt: TGTGCTAGCAGCGCGTCATCGGTATCACCCCTCCACTTT
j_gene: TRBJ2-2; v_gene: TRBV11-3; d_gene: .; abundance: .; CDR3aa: CASSPHYTTGGELFF; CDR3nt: TGTGCCAGCAGCCCCCACTACACAACAGGAGGGGAGCTGTTTTTT
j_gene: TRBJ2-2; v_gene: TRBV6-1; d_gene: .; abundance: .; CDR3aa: CASMLTGNTGELFF; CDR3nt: TGTGCCAGCATGTTGACAGGGAACACCGGGGAGCTGTTTTTT
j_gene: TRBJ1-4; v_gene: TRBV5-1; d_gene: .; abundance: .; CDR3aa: CASSLRQVSTTNEKLFF; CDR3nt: TGCGCCAGCAGCTTAAGACAGGTGTCCACAACTAATGAAAAACTGTTTTTT
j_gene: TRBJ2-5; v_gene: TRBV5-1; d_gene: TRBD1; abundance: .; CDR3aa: CASSWTGGKETQYF; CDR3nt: TGCGCCAGCAGTTGGACAGGGGGAAAAGAGACCCAGTACTTC
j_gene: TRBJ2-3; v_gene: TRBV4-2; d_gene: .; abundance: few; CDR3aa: CASHPGQGVGSGRTADTQYF; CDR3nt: TGTGCCAGCCACCCCGGACAGGGGGTAGGAAGCGGGAGGACCGCAGATACGCAGTATTTT
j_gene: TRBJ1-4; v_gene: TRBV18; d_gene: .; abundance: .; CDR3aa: CASSPLVAQGNEKLFF; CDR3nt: TGTGCCAGCTCACCTTTAGTCGCGCAGGGCAATGAAAAACTGTTTTTT
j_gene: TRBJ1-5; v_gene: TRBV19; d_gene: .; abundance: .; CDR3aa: CASSRYQSGSNQPQHF; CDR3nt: TGTGCCAGTAGTAGGTATCAGTCGGGTAGCAATCAGCCCCAGCATTTT
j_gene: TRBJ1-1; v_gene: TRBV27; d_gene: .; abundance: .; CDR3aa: CASSPQGNTEAFF; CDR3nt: TGTGCCAGCAGTCCACAGGGGAACACTGAAGCTTTCTTT
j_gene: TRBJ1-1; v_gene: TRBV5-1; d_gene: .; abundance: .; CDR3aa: CASSLGDLARNTEAFF; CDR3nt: TGCGCCAGCAGCTTGGGTGATTTGGCCCGGAACACTGAAGCTTTCTTT
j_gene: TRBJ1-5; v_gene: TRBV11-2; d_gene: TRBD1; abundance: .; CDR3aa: CASRSGTAYSNQPQHF; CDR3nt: TGTGCCAGCAGATCAGGGACAGCCTATAGCAATCAGCCCCAGCATTTT
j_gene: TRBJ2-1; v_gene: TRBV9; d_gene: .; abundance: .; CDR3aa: CASSVEVSGLYNEQFF; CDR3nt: TGTGCCAGCAGCGTAGAAGTGAGCGGGCTCTACAATGAGCAGTTCTTC
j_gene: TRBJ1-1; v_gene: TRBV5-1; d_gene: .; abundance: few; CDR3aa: CASSLGSGRNTEAFF; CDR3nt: TGCGCCAGCAGCTTGGGCAGTGGGAGAAACACTGAAGCTTTCTTT
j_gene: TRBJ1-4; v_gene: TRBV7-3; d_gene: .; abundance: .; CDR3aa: CASIEGIDRQTATNEKLFF; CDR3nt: TGTGCCAGCATTGAGGGGATAGACAGGCAAACTGCAACTAATGAAAAACTGTTTTTT
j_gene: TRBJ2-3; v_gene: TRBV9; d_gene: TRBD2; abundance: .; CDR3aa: CASSPRTSGSTDTQYF; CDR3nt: TGTGCCAGCAGCCCCCGGACTAGCGGGAGCACAGATACGCAGTATTTT
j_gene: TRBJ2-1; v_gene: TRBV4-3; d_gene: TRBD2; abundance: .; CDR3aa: CASSQGGTSGSREQFF; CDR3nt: TGCGCCAGCAGCCAGGGAGGGACTAGCGGGAGTCGGGAGCAGTTCTTC
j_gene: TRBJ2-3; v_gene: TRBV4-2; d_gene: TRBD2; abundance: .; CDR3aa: CASSHRTSGGGTDTQYF; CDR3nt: TGTGCCAGCAGCCACAGGACTAGCGGGGGGGGCACAGATACGCAGTATTTT
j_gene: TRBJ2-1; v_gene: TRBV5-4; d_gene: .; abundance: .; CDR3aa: CAHSGGTYNEQFF; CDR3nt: TGTGCTCACAGCGGAGGAACATACAATGAGCAGTTCTTC
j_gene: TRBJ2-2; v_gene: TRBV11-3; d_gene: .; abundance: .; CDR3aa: CASSSSGDNTGEPFF; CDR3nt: TGTGCCAGCAGCTCGAGCGGTGACAACACCGGGGAGCCGTTTTTT
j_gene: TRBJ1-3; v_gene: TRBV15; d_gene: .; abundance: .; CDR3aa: CATSRGGATGSSGNTIYF; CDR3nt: TGTGCCACCAGCAGAGGAGGAGCCACCGGGAGCTCTGGAAACACCATATATTTT
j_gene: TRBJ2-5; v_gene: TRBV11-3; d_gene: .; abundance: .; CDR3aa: CASSLEGRAGETQYF; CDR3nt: TGTGCCAGCAGCTTAGAAGGACGAGCAGGGGAGACCCAGTACTTC
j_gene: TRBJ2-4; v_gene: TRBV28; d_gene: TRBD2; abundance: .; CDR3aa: CASRPGLAGPLAKNIQYF; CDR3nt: TGTGCCAGCAGACCGGGACTAGCGGGACCTTTAGCCAAAAACATTCAGTACTTC
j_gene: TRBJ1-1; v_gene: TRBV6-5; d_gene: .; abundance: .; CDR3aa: CASSSIQVNTEAFF; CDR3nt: TGTGCCAGCAGTTCGATACAAGTGAACACTGAAGCTTTCTTT
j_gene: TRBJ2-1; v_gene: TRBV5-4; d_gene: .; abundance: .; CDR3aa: CASSLAGSYNEQFF; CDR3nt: TGTGCCAGCAGCTTGGCGGGGTCCTACAATGAGCAGTTCTTC
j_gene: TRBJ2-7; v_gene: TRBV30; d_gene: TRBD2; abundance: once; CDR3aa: CAYQPSGRPISYEQYF; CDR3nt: TGTGCCTATCAACCTAGCGGGAGGCCCATCTCCTACGAGCAGTACTTC
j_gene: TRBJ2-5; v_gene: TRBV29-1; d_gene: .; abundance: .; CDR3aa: CSGGREETQYF; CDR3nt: TGCAGCGGGGGGCGGGAAGAGACCCAGTACTTC
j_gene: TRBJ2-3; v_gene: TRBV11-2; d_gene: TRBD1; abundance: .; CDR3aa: CASSQPGQGTDTQYF; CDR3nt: TGTGCCAGCAGCCAGCCGGGACAGGGAACAGATACGCAGTATTTT
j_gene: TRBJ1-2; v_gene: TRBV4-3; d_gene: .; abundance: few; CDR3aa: CASSQGPISGQGYTF; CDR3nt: TGCGCCAGCAGCCAGGGACCCATCAGCGGGCAAGGCTACACCTTC
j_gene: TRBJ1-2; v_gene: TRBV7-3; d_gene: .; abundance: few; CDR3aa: CASSLTPPGGYGYTF; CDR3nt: TGTGCCAGCAGCTTAACTCCCCCCGGAGGCTATGGCTACACCTTC
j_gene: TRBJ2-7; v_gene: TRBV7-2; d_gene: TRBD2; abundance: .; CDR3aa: CASSLSPGGAYEQYF; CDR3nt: TGTGCCAGCAGCTTATCCCCCGGGGGGGCCTACGAGCAGTACTTC
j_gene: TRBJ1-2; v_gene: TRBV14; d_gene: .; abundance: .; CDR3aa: CASSEGAMGGMSYGYTF; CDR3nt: TGTGCCAGCAGCGAGGGTGCCATGGGGGGAATGAGCTATGGCTACACCTTC
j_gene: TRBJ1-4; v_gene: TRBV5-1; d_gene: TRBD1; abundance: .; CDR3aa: CASSFQGAREKLFF; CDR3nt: TGCGCCAGCAGCTTTCAGGGGGCAAGGGAAAAACTGTTTTTT
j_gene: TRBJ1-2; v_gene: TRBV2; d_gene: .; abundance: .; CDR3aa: CASSFTIGTYYGYTF; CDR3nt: TGTGCCAGCAGTTTTACCATCGGGACTTACTATGGCTACACCTTC
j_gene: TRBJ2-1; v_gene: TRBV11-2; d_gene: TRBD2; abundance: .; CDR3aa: CASSLRLAGEWNEQFF; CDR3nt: TGTGCCAGCAGCCTCCGACTAGCGGGAGAGTGGAATGAGCAGTTCTTC
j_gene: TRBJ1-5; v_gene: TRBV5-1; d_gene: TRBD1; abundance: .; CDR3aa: CASSLEQGGQPQHF; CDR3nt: TGCGCCAGCAGCTTGGAACAGGGGGGGCAGCCCCAGCATTTT
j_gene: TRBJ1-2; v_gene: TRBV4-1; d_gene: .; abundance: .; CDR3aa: CASSQDRQGIYGYTF; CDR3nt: TGCGCCAGCAGCCAAGATCGCCAGGGAATCTATGGCTACACCTTC
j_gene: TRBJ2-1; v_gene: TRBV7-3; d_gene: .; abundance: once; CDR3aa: CASSLRGGGLASYNEQFF; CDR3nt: TGTGCCAGCAGCTTAAGGGGTGGAGGGCTAGCCTCCTACAATGAGCAGTTCTTC
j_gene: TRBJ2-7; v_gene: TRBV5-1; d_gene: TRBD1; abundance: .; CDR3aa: CASSLSTGDAYEQYF; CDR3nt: TGCGCCAGCAGCTTGTCCACAGGGGACGCGTACGAGCAGTACTTC
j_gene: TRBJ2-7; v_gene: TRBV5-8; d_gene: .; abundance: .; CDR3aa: CASSRGDRLYSYEQYF; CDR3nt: TGTGCCAGCAGCCGCGGCGACAGGTTATACTCCTACGAGCAGTACTTC
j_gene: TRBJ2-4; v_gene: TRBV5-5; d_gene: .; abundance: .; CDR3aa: CASSLASQDIQYF; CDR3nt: TGTGCCAGCAGCTTGGCGTCCCAGGACATTCAGTACTTC
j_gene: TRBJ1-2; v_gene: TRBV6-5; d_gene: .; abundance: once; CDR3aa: CASSTPGTLVHGYTF; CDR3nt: TGTGCCAGCAGCACCCCGGGGACACTAGTGCATGGCTACACCTTC
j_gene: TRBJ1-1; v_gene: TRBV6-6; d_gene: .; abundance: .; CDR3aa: CASSYYSMNTEAFF; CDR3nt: TGTGCCAGCAGTTACTACAGCATGAACACTGAAGCTTTCTTT
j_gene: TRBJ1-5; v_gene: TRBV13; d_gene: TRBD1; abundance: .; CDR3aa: CASSLGQGQEPQHF; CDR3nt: TGTGCCAGCAGCTTAGGACAGGGGCAAGAGCCCCAGCATTTT